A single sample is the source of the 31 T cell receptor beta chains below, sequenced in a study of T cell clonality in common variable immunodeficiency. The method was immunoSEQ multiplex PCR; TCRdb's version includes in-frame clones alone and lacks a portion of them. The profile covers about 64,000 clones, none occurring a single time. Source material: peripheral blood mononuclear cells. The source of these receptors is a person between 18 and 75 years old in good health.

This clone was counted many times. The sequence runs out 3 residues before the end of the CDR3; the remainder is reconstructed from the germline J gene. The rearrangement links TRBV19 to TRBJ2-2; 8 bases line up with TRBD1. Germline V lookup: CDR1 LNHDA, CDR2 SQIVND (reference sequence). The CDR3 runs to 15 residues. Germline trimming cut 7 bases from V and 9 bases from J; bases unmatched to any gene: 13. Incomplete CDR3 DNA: TGTGCCAGTAAGGCAGAGACAGGGGCCGTCTGGGAG. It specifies CASKAETGAVWE. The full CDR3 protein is CASKAETGAVWELFF.

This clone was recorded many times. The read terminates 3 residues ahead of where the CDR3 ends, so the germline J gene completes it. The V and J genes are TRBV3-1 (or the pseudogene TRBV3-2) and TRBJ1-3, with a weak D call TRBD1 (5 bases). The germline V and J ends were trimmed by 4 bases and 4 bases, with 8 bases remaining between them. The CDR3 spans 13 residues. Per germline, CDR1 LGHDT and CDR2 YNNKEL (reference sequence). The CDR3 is CASSPGQGNTIYF. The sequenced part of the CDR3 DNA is TGTGCCAGCAGCCCCGGACAAGGAAACACC.

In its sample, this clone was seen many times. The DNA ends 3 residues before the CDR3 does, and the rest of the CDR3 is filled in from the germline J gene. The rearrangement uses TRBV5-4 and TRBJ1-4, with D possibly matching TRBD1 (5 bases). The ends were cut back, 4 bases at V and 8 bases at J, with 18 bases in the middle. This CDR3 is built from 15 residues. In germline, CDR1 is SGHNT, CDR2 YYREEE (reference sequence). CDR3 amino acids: CASSVGGVNPEKLFF. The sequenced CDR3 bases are TGTGCCAGCAGCGTGGGAGGGGTCAACCCCGAAAAA. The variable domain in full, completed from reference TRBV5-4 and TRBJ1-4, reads ETGVTQSPTHLIKTRGQQVTLRCSSQSGHNTVSWYQQALGQGPQFIFQYYREEENGRGNFPPRFSGLQFPNYSSELNVNALELDDSALYLCASSVGGVNPEKLFFGSGTQLSVL.

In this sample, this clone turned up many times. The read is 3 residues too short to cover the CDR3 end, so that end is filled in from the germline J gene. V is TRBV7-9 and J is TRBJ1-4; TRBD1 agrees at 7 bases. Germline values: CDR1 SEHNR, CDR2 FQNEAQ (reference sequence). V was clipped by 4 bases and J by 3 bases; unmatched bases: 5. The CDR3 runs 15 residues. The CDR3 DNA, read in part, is TGTGCCAGCAGCTCTACAGGGGCGGCTAATGAAAAA. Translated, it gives CASSSTGAANEK. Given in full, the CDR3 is CASSSTGAANEKLFF.

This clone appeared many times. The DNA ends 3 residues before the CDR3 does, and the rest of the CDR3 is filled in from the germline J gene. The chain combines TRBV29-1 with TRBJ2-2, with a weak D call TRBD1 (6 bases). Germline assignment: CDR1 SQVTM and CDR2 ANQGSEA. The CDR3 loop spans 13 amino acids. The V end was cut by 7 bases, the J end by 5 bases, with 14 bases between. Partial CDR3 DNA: TGCAGCGCCGCAGGGGTTCGGACCGGGGAG. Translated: CSAAGVRTGE. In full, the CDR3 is CSAAGVRTGELFF.

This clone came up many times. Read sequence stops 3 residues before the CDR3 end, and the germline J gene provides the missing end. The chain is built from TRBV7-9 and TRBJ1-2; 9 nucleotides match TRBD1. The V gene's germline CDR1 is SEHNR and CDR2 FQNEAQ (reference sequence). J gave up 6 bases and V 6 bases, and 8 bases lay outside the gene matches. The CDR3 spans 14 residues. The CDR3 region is CASSGTGFLHGYTF. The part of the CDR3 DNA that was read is TGTGCCAGCAGTGGGACAGGGTTCTTACATGGC.

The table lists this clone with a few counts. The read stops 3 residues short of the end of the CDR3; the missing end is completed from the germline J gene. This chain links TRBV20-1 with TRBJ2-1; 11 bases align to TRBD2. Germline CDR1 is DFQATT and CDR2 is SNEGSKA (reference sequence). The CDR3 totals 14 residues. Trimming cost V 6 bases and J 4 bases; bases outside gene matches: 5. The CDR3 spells CSATSGTGYNEQFF. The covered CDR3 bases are TGCAGTGCGACTAGCGGGACGGGGTACAATGAG.

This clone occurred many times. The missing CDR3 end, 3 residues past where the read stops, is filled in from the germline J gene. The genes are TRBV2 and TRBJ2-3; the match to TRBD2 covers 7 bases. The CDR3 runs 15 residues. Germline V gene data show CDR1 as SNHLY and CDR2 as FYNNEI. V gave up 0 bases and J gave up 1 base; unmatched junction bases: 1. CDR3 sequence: CASSEAAGGTDTQYF. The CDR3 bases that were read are TGTGCCAGCAGTGAAGCGGCGGGGGGCACAGATACG.

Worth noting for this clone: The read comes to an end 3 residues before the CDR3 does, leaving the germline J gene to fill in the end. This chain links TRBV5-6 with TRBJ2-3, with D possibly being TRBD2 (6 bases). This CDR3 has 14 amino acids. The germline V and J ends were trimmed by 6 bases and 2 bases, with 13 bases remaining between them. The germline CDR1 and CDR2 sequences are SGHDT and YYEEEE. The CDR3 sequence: CASTSTRITDTQYF. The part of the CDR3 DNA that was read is TGTGCCAGCACCTCGACTAGAATCACAGATACG.

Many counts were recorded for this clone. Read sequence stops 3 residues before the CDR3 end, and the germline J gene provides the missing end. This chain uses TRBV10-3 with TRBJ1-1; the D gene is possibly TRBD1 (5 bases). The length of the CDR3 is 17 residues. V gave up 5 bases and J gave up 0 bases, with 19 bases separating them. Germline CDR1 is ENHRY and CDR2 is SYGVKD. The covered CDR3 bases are TGTGCCATCAGTCGTAGGACGCCCTGGGGCATGAACACTGAA. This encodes CAISRRTPWGMNTE. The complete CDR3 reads CAISRRTPWGMNTEAFF.

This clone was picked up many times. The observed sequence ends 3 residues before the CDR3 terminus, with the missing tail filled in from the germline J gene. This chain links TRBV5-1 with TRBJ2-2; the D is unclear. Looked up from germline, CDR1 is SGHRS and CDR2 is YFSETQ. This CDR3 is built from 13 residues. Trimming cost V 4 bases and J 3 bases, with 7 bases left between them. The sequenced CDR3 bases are TGCGCCAGCAGCGAACAGTACACCGGGGAG. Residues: CASSEQYTGE. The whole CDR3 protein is CASSEQYTGELFF.

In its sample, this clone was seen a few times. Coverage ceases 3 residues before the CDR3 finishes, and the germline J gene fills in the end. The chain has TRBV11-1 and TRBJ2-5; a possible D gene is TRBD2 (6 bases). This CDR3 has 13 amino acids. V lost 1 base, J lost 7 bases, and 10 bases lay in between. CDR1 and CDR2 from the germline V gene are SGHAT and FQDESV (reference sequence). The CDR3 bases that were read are TGTGCCAGCAGCTTAGACGGGGGTCGGACC. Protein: CASSLDGGRT. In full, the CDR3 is CASSLDGGRTQYF.

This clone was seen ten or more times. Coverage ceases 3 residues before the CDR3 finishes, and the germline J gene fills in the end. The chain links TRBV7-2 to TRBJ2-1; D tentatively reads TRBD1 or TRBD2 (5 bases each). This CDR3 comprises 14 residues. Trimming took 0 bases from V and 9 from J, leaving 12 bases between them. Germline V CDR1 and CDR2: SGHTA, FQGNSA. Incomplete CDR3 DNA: TGTGCCAGCAGCTTAGCGAGGGGAGAGGTTGAG. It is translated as CASSLARGEVE. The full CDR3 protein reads CASSLARGEVEQFF.

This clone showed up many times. The CDR3: CSAREGTTLGEQFF. The sequenced CDR3 bases are TGCAGTGCTAGAGAAGGGACTACCCTCGGTGAG. The genes are TRBV20-1 and TRBJ2-1, with 7 bases matching TRBD2. The missing CDR3 end, 3 residues past where the read stops, is filled in from the germline J gene. There are 14 residues in the CDR3. Germline loops: CDR1 DFQATT, CDR2 SNEGSKA (reference sequence). The V and J ends lost 0 bases and 9 bases, in that order; junction bases with no gene match: 8.

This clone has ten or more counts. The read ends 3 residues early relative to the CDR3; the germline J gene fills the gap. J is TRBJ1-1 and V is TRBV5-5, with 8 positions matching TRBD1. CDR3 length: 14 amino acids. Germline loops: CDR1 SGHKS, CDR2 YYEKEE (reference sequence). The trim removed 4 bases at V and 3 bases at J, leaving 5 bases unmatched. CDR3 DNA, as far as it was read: TGTGCCAGCAGCATCACGACAGGGGACACTGAA. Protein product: CASSITTGDTE. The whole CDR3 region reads CASSITTGDTEAFF.

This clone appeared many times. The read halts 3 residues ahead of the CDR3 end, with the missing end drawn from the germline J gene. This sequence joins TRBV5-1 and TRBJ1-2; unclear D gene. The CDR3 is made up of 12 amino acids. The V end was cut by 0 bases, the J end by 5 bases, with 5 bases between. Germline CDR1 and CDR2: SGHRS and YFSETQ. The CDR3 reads CASSLDGYGYTF. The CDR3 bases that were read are TGCGCCAGCAGCTTGGACGGGTATGGC.

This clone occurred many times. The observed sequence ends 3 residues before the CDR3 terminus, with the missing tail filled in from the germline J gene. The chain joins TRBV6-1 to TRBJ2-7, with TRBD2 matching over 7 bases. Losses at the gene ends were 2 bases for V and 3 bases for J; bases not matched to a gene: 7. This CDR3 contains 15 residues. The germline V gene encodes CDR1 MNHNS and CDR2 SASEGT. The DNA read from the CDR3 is TGTGCCAGCAGTGAACTGGGGGGGAAAGGCTACGAG. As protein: CASSELGGKGYE. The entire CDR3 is CASSELGGKGYEQYF.

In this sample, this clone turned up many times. CDR3 region: CACTLDRGEQYF. The sequenced CDR3 bases are TGTGCCTGTACATTAGACAGGGGCGAG. The chain is built from TRBV30 and TRBJ2-7; 8 bases map to TRBD1. The CDR3 end lies 3 residues beyond the end of the read and is filled in from the germline J gene. This CDR3 is built from 12 residues. V dropped 6 bases and J dropped 6; count of bases not matched to a gene: 7. Germline assignment: CDR1 GTSNPN and CDR2 SVGIG (reference sequence).

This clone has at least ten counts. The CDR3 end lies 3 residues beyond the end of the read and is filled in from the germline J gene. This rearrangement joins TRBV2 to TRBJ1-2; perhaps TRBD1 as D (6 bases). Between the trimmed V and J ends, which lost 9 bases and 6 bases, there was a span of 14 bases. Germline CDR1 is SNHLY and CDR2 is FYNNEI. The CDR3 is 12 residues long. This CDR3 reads CARRTGLNGYTF. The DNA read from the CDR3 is TGTGCCAGGAGAACAGGGTTAAATGGC.

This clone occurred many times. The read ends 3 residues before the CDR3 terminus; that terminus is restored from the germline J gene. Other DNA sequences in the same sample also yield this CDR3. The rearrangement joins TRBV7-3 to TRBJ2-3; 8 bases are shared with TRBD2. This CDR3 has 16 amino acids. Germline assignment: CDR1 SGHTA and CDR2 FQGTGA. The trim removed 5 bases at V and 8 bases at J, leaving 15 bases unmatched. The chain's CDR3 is CASSQNSGTRSATQYF. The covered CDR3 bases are TGTGCCAGCAGCCAAAATTCCGGGACTAGAAGCGCTACG.

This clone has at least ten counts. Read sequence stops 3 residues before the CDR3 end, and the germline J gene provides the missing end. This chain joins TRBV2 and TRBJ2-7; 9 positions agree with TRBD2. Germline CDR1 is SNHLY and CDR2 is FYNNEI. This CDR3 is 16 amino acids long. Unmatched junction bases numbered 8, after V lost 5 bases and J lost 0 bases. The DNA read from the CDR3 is TGTGCCAGCAGTTCCGGCAGCGGGAGGCTCTCCTACGAG. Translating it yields CASSSGSGRLSYE. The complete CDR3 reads CASSSGSGRLSYEQYF. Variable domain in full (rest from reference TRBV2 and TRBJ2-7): EPEVTQTPSHQVTQMGQEVILRCVPISNHLYFYWYRQILGQKVEFLVSFYNNEISEKSEIFDDQFSVERPDGSNFTLKIRSTKLEDSAMYFCASSSGSGRLSYEQYFGPGTRLTVT.

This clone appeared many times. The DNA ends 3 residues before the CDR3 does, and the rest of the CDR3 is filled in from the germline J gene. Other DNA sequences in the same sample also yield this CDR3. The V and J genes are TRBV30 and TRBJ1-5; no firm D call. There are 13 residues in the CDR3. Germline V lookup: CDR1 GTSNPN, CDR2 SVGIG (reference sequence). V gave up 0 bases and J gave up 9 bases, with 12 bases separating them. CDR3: CAWSVAPGGPQHF. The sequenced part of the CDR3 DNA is TGTGCCTGGAGTGTTGCCCCTGGCGGGCCC. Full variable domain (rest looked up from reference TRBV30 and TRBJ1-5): SQTIHQWPATLVQPVGSPLSLECTVEGTSNPNLYWYRQAAGRGLQLLFYSVGIGQISSEVPQNLSASRPQDRQFILSSKKLLLSDSGFYLCAWSVAPGGPQHFGDGTRLSIL.

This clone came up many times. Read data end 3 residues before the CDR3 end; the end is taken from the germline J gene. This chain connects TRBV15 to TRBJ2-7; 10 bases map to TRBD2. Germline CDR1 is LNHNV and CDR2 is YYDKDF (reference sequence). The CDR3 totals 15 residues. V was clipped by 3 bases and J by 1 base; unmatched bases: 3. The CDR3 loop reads CATSRLAGGSYEQYF. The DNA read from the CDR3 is TGTGCCACCAGCAGGTTAGCGGGAGGTTCCTACGAG.

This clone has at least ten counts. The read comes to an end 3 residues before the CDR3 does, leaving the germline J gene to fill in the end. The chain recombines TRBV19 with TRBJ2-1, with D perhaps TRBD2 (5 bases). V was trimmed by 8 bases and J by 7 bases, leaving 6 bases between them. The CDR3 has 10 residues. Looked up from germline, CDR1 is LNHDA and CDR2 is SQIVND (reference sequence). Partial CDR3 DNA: TGTGCCAGTGGCGGGAATGAG. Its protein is CASGGNE. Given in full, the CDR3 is CASGGNEQFF.

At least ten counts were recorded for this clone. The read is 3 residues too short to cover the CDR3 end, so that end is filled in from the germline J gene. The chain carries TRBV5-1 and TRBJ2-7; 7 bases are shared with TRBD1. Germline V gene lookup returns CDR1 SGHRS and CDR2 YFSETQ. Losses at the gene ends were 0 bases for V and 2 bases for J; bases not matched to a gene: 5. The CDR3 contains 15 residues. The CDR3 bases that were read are TGCGCCAGCAGCTTGGCCCCCGGGACAGCCTACGAG. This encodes CASSLAPGTAYE. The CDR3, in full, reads CASSLAPGTAYEQYF.

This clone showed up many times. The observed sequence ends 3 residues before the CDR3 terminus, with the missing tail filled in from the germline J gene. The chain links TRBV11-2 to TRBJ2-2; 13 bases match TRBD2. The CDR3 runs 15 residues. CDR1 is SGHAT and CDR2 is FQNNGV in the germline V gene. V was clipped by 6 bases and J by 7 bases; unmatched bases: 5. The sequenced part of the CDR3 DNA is TGTGCCAGCAGTTACGGACTAGCGGGAGTCGGGGAG. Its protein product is CASSYGLAGVGE. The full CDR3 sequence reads CASSYGLAGVGELFF. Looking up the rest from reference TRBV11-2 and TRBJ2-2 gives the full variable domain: EAGVAQSPRYKIIEKRQSVAFWCNPISGHATLYWYQQILGQGPKLLIQFQNNGVVDDSQLPKDRFSAERLKGVDSTLKIQPAKLEDSAVYLCASSYGLAGVGELFFGEGSRLTVL.

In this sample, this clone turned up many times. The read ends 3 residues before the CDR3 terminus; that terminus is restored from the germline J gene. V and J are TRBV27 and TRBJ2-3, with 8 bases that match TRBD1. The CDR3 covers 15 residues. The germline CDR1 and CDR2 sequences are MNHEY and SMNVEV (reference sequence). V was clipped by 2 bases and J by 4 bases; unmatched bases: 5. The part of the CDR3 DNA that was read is TGTGCCAGCAGTTTACGTGGGACAGGACCAGATACG. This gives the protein CASSLRGTGPDT. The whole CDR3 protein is CASSLRGTGPDTQYF.

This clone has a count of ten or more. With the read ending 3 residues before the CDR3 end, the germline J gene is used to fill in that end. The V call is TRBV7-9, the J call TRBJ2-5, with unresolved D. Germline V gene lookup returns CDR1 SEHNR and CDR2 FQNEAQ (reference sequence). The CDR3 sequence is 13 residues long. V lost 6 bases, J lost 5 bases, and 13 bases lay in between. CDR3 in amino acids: CASSSGLVETQYF. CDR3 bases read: TGTGCCAGCAGTTCAGGCCTGGTCGAGACC.

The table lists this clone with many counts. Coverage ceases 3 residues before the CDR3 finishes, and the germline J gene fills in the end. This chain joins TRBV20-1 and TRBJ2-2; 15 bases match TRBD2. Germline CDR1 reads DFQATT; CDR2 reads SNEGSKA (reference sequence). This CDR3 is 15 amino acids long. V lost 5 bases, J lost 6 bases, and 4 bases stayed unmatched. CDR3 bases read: TGCAGTGCTCCTGGACTAGCGGGGGGGGCCGGGGAG. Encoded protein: CSAPGLAGGAGE. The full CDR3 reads CSAPGLAGGAGELFF.

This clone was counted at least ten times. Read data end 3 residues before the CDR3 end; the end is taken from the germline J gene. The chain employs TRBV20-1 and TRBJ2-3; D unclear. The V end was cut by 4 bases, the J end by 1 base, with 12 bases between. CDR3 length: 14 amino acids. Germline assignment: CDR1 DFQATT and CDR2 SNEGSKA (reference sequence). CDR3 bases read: TGCAGTGCTATGACTCCTCGGGGCACAGATACG. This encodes CSAMTPRGTDT. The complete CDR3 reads CSAMTPRGTDTQYF.

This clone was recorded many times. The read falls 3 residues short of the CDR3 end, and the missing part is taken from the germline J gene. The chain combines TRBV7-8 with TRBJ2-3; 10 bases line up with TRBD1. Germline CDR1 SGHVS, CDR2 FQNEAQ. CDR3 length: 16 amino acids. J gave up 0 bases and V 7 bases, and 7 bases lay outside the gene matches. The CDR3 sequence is CASTDRDRGSTDTQYF. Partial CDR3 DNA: TGTGCCAGCACCGATAGGGACAGGGGCAGCACAGATACG. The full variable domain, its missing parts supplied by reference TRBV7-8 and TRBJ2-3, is GAGVSQSPRYKVAKRGQDVALRCDPISGHVSLFWYQQALGQGPEFLTYFQNEAQLDKSGLPSDRFFAERPEGSVSTLKIQRTQQEDSAVYLCASTDRDRGSTDTQYFGPGTRLTVL.